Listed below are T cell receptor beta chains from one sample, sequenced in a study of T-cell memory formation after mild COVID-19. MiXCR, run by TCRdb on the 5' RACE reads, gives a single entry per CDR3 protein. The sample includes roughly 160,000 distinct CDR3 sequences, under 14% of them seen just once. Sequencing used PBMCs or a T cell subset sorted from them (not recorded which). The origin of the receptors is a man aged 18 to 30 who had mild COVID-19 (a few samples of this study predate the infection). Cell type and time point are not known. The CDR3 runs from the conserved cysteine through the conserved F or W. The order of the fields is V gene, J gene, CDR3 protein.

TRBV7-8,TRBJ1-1,CASSLPGDTEAFF
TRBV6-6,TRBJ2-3,CASSAGPDTQYF
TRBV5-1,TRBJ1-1,CASSRVVAGTEAFF
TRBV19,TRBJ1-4,CASSMVGLNEKLFF
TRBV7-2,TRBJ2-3,CASSSYDPVDTQYF
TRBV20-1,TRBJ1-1,CSAADPNLRGTEAFF
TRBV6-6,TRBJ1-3,CASSYTGGNTIYF
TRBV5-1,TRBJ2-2,CASSLDPGAVGELFF
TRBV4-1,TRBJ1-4,CASSQGLSLNEKLFF
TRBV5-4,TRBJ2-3,CASGAERQPDTQYF
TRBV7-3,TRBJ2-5,CASSLSGPSLGETQYF
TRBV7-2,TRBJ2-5,CASSLVRAGETQYF
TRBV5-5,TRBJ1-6,CASSLVGAQGLNSPLHF
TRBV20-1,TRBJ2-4,CSARLTGIQGIQYF
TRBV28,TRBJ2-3,CASSPTGTGDTDTQYF
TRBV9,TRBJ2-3,CASSVLRGTDTQYF
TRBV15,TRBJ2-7,CATSRDAGDSYEQYF
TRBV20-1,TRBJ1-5,CSASYSNQPQHF
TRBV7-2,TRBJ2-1,CASSSLAGAPNYNEQFF
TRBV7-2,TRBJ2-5,CASSTRHPTETQYF